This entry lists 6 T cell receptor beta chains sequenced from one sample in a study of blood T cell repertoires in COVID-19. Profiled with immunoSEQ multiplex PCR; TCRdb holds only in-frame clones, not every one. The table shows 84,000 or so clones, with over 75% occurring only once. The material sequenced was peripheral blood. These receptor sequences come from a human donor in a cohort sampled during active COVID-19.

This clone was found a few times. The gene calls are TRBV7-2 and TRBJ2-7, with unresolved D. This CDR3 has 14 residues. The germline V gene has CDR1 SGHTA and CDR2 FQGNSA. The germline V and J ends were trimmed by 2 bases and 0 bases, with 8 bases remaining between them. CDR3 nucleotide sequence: TGTGCCAGCAGCTTAAGTCAGATCTCCTACGAGCAGTACTTC. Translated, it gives CASSLSQISYEQYF.

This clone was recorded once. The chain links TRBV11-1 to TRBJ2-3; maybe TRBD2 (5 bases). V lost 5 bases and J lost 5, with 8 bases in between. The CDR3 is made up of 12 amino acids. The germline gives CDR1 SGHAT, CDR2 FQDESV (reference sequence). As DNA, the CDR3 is TGTGCCAGCAGCAAAGCGGAAGATACGCAGTATTTT. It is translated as CASSKAEDTQYF.

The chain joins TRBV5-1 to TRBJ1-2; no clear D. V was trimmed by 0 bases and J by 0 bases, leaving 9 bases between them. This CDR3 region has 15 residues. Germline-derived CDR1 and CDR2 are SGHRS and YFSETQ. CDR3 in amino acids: CASSLGNAANYGYTF. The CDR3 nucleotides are TGCGCCAGCAGCTTGGGAAATGCAGCTAACTATGGCTACACCTTC.

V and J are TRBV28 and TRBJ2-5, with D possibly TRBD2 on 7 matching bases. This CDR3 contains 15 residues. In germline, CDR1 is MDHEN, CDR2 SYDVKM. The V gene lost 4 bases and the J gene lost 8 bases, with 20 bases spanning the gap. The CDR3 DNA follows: TGTGCCAGCAGTTGGATCTCAAAGGGGGGGTCAACCCAGTACTTC. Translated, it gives CASSWISKGGSTQYF.

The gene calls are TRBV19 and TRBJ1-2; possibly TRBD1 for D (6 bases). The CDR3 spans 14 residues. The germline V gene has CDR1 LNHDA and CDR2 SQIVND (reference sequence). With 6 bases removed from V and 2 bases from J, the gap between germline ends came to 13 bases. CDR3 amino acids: CASRPRTANYGYTF. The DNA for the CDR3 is TGTGCCAGTAGACCCCGGACAGCGAACTATGGCTACACCTTC.

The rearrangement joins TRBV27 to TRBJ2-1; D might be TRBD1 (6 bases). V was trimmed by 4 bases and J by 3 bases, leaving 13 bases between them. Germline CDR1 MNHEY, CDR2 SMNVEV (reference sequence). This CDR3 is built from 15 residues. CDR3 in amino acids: CASSSDRSIYNEQFF. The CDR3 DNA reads TGTGCCAGCAGTTCCGACAGGTCCATCTACAATGAGCAGTTCTTC.